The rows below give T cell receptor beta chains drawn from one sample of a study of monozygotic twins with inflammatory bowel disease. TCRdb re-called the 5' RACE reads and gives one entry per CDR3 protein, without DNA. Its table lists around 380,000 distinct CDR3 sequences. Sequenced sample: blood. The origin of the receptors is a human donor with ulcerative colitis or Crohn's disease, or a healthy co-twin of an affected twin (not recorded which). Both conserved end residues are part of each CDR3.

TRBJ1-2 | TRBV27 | CASSARVTDGYTF
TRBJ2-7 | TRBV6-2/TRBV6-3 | CASSYGPPLAVEQYF
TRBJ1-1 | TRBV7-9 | CASSVGRDTEAFF
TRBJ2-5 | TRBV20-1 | CSARGLGRGNQETQYF
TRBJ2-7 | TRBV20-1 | CSARAQEGKREQYF
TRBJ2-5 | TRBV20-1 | CSARVVLPQETQYF
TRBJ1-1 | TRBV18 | CASSTRRNTEAFF
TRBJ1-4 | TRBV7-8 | CASSSGQGKNEKLFF
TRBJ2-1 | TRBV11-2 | CASSERTSGRALGEQFF
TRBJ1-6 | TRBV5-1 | CASSPDRGSGSPLHF
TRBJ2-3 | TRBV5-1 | CASSLGQNTDTQYF
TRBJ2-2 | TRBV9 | CASSVRPEGELFF
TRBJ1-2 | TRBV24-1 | CATSSDSNYGYTF
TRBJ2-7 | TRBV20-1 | CSAPQSPASYEQYF
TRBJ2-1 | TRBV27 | CARSLWGGNNDQFF
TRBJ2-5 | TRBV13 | CASSLQVAKTQYF
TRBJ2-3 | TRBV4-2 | CASSQGRDRVEYF
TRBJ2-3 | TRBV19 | CASSILTERDTQYF
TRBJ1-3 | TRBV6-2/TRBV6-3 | CASSPRGSSGNTIYF
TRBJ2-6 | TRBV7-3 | CASSPEAAGANVLTF
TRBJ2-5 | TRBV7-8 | CASSLAFITSFAQETQYF
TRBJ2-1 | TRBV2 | CASSFYNNEQFF
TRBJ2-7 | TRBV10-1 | CASSDRGYEQYF
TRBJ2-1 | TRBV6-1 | CASTGLAGGPEVEQFF
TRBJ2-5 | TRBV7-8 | CASSFDRAETQYF
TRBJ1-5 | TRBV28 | CASSGGAWQPQHF
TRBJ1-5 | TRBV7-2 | CASSLQTDQPQHF
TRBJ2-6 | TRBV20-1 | CSAGTGVGANVLTF
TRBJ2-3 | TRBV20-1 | CSASGGVAGANTDTQYF
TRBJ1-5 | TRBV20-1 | CSASRDSYSNQPQHF
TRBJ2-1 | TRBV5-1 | CASRLVAGEQFF
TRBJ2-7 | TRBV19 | CASSIENYEQYF
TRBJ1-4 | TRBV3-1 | CASSQVDEKLFF
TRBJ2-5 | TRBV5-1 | CASRIQGAGETQYF
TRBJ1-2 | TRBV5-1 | CASSIDRDGGYTF
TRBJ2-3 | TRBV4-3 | CASSQAPGIDTQYF
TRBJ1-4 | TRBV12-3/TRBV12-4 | CASSFRALNEKLFF
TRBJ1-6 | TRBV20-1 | CSASRGSTNSPLHF
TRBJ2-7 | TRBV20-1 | CSAPGTGGFEAAYEQYF
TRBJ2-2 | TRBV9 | CASSVEGDFNTGELFF
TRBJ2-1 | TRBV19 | CASSPSGRSNEQFF
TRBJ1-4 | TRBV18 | CASSPFQANEKLFF
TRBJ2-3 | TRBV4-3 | CASSQATLASKADTQYF
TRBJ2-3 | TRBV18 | CASSFGREQYF
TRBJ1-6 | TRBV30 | CAWSPQGASPLHF
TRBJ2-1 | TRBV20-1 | CSARRGTSGLYNEQFF
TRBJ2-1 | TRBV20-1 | CSATLGGNYNEQFF
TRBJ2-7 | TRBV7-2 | CASSQRQGIAYEQYF
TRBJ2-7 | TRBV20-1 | CSARDQGTGYEQYF
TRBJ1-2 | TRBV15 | CATSTRDNSGYTF
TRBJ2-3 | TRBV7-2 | CASSLWEVRADTQYF
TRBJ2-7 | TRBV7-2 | CASSAEPGPYEQYF
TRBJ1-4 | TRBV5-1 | CASSLAYREREDLFF